These 12 T cell receptor beta chains originate from one sample sequenced in a study of blood T cell repertoires in COVID-19. Assay: immunoSEQ multiplex PCR; the TCRdb copy retains only in-frame clones and omits some. The data contain 90,000 or so clones, around nine tenths of them seen just once; the ten biggest clones take up 15% to 20%. The sample comprised peripheral blood. Every receptor here comes from a woman aged 55-70 years with COVID-19, enrolled during active disease.

The rearrangement uses TRBV6-6 and TRBJ1-6; D unresolved. With 5 bases removed from V and 7 bases from J, the gap between germline ends came to 15 bases. The germline CDR1 and CDR2 sequences are MNHNY and SVGAGI (reference sequence). The CDR3 is 15 amino acids. The CDR3 sequence is CASSQRVKGNSPLHF. The DNA of the CDR3 is TGTGCCAGCAGTCAGCGGGTCAAAGGCAATTCACCCCTCCACTTT.

The V gene is TRBV6-5, the J gene TRBJ2-2; the D gene is possibly TRBD2 (5 bases). Germline V gene sequence: CDR1 MNHEY, CDR2 SVGAGI. Trimming shortened V by 6 bases and J by 6 bases, and 17 bases separated the two germline ends. The CDR3 is made up of 15 amino acids. The CDR3: CASSSPYSSPGELFF. CDR3 bases: TGTGCCAGCAGCTCTCCTTACTCTAGCCCCGGGGAGCTGTTTTTT.

V is TRBV7-2 and J is TRBJ1-3; no reliable D call. The CDR3 sequence is 15 residues long. The germline V gene encodes CDR1 SGHTA and CDR2 FQGNSA. Trimming cost V 5 bases and J 3 bases, with 14 bases left between them. CDR3 amino acids: CASSQTRPDGNTIYF. CDR3 nucleotides: TGTGCCAGCAGCCAAACGAGGCCAGATGGAAACACCATATATTTT.

The chain combines TRBV5-6 with TRBJ2-5; TRBD2 aligns across 9 bases. Trimming removed 3 bases from V and 5 bases from J; junction bases left unmatched: 11. Per germline, CDR1 SGHDT and CDR2 YYEEEE. The CDR3 totals 16 residues. CDR3 in amino acids: CASSSPLAGKRETQYF. CDR3 sequence (DNA): TGTGCCAGCAGCTCCCCCCTAGCGGGGAAACGGGAGACCCAGTACTTC.

CDR3 residues: CASGEGFTGELFF. The DNA for the CDR3 is TGTGCCAGTGGCGAGGGATTTACCGGGGAGCTGTTTTTT. The V call is TRBV19, the J call TRBJ2-2, with D perhaps matching TRBD2 (5 bases). Deletions cut 8 bases from V and 5 bases from J, with 12 bases between. Germline-derived CDR1 and CDR2 are LNHDA and SQIVND (reference sequence). The CDR3 consists of 13 residues.

The chain combines TRBV27 with TRBJ2-3; 8 positions match TRBD2. The CDR3 is 15 amino acids. Unmatched junction bases numbered 10, after V lost 6 bases and J lost 5 bases. Germline loops: CDR1 MNHEY, CDR2 SMNVEV (reference sequence). The CDR3 DNA follows: TGTGCCAGCAGCATGGCGGGGGGCAATGTAGATACGCAGTATTTT. This sequence encodes CASSMAGGNVDTQYF.

The chain has TRBV7-2 and TRBJ1-2, with 9 bases fitting TRBD1. V shed 7 bases and J 4 bases; nucleotides not matched to a gene: 10. The CDR3 runs 15 residues. Germline CDR1 and CDR2: SGHTA and FQGNSA. The CDR3 DNA is TGTGCCAGCATGACCGGGACAGGGATTTCCTATGGCTACACCTTC. Encoded protein: CASMTGTGISYGYTF. The full variable domain, completed using reference TRBV7-2 and TRBJ1-2, is GAGVSQSPSNKVTEKGKDVELRCDPISGHTALYWYRQSLGQGLEFLIYFQGNSAPDKSGLPSDRFSAERTGGSVSTLTIQRTQQEDSAVYLCASMTGTGISYGYTFGSGTRLTVV.

The rearrangement uses TRBV15 and TRBJ2-5; a possible D gene is TRBD1 (5 bases). The CDR3 has 14 residues. V lost 0 bases to trimming and J lost 1 base, with 6 bases between them. Germline V gene data show CDR1 as LNHNV and CDR2 as YYDKDF (reference sequence). CDR3 nucleotides: TGTGCCACCAGCAGAGATAGGGGCCAAGAGACCCAGTACTTC. Its protein is CATSRDRGQETQYF.

The V gene is TRBV7-3, the J gene TRBJ2-3; a possible D gene is TRBD1 (5 bases). The CDR3 totals 14 residues. The ends were cut back, 5 bases at V and 4 bases at J, with 13 bases in the middle. Germline CDR1 SGHTA, CDR2 FQGTGA. CDR3 nucleotide sequence: TGTGCCAGCAGCCGCAGGGATTTCCCAGATACGCAGTATTTT. Encoded protein: CASSRRDFPDTQYF.

The rearrangement uses TRBV4-1 and TRBJ2-1; 7 bases match TRBD2. V lost 1 base to trimming and J lost 3 bases; unmatched junction nucleotides: 6. CDR3 size: 16 residues. The germline V gene has CDR1 MGHRA and CDR2 YSYEKL. The CDR3 sequence is CASSQGASGIYNEQFF. For the CDR3, the DNA is TGCGCCAGCAGCCAAGGAGCAAGCGGGATCTACAATGAGCAGTTCTTC.

The table lists this clone with a few counts. This chain links TRBV27 with TRBJ1-5, with a tentative D call TRBD1 (5 bases). V dropped 6 bases and J dropped 3 bases, with 15 bases sitting between them. Germline V gene sequence: CDR1 MNHEY, CDR2 SMNVEV (reference sequence). The CDR3 consists of 15 residues. CDR3 DNA: TGTGCCAGCAGCCCAGGGCCTATCCCCAATCAGCCCCAGCATTTT. It codes for CASSPGPIPNQPQHF.

The chain has TRBV3-1 (or the pseudogene TRBV3-2) and TRBJ2-4; 11 nucleotides align to TRBD2. Germline V gives CDR1 LGHDT, CDR2 YNNKEL (reference sequence). The CDR3 length is 20 residues. Germline trimming cut 2 bases from V and 10 bases from J; bases unmatched to any gene: 22. The CDR3 spells CASSQSFSVAGGPGSYIQYF. The CDR3 nucleotides are TGTGCCAGCAGCCAATCGTTTAGTGTAGCGGGGGGGCCGGGTTCGTATATTCAGTACTTC.